Included here is one TCR beta chain sequence, with context. In the authors' workflow: Using reference gene primer amplification, nucleated cell counts were estimated. Sequencing used immunoSEQ multiplex PCR; TCRdb keeps in-frame clones, though not all of them. The V and J calls and clone size were taken over from that table, and D and trimming were inferred from the DNA. This table holds around 250,000 clones, 86% found once. This sample stems from a study of blood T cell repertoires in COVID-19. Germline values: CDR1 SQVTM, CDR2 ANQGSEA. The CDR3 sequence is 10 residues long. V was cut by 4 bases and J by 3 bases, with 4 bases left in between.

The TCR originated in a man at least 80 years old with acute or convalescent COVID-19. Sequencing was performed on peripheral blood. The rearrangement links TRBV29-1 to TRBJ2-7; D remains unclear. CDR3 residues: CSVANYEQYF. The DNA for the CDR3 is TGCAGCGTTGCTAACTACGAGCAGTACTTC.